These 3 T cell receptor beta chains originate from one sample sequenced in a study of cytomegalovirus exposure and HLA in healthy donors. 13 Jbeta primers and 60 Vbeta primers were used for the PCR. Libraries were prepared by immunoSEQ multiplex PCR; TCRdb keeps only in-frame clonotypes and omits some of them. This table has 170,000 or so clones, roughly 78% appearing once. Sequences were obtained from PBMCs. The receptors shown here come from a woman aged 50 to 60 in good health and CMV-seropositive.

The rearrangement joins TRBV7-9 to TRBJ1-1; D is uncertain. The germline gives CDR1 SEHNR, CDR2 FQNEAQ (reference sequence). The CDR3 is 12 amino acids. V lost 4 bases and J lost 4, with 7 bases in between. In nucleotides, the CDR3 is TGTGCCAGCAGCTACATATCCACTGAAGCTTTCTTT. It is translated as CASSYISTEAFF.

This clone was detected a few times. The genes are TRBV5-6 and TRBJ2-7, with a possible D match to TRBD1 (5 bases). The CDR3 runs 15 residues. Germline CDR1 is SGHDT and CDR2 is YYEEEE. Deletions cut 0 bases from V and 2 bases from J, with 12 bases between. CDR3 sequence: CASSLGQTGTYEQYF. In nucleotides, the CDR3 is TGTGCCAGCAGCTTGGGCCAAACAGGAACCTACGAGCAGTACTTC.

The CDR3 nucleotides are TGCGCCAGCAGCTTGGCTGGCAACGAGCAGTACTTC. Translating it yields CASSLAGNEQYF. The chain combines TRBV5-1 with TRBJ2-7; D unresolved. Germline CDR1 SGHRS, CDR2 YFSETQ. V was pared by 0 bases and J by 5 bases, with 6 bases between. CDR3 length: 12 residues.